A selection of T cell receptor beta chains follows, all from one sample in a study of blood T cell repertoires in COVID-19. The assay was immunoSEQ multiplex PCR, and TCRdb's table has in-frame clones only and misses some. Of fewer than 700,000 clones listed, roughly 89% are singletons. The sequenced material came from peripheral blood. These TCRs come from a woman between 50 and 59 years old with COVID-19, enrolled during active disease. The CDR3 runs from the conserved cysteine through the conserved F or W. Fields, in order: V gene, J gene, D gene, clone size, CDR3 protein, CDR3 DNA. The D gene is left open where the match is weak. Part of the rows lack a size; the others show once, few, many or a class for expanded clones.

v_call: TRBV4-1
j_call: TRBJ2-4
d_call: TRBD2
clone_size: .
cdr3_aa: CASSQGGSGGRAKNIQYF
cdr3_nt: TGCGCCAGCAGCCAAGGAGGGAGCGGGGGGAGGGCCAAAAACATTCAGTACTTC

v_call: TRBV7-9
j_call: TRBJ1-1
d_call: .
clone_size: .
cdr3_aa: CASSLRGNTEAFF
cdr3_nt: TGTGCCAGCAGCTTAAGGGGTAACACTGAAGCTTTCTTT

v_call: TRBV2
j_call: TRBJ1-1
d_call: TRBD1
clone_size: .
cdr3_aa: CASSQRQGARGEAFF
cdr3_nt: TGTGCCAGCAGTCAGAGACAGGGGGCGCGGGGTGAAGCTTTCTTT

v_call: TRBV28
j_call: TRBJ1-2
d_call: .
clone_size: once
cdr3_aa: CASSYVWARANYGYTF
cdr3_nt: TGTGCCAGCAGTTATGTTTGGGCCAGAGCTAACTATGGCTACACCTTC

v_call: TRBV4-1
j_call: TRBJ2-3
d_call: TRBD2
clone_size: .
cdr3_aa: CASSQLSAGGHTDTQYF
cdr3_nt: TGCGCCAGCAGCCAATTGTCGGCGGGGGGCCACACAGATACGCAGTATTTT

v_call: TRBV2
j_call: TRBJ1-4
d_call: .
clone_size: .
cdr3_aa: CASMRDRGKEKLFF
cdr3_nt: TGTGCCAGCATGAGAGACAGAGGTAAAGAAAAACTGTTTTTT

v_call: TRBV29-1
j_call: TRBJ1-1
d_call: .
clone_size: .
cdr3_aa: CSANRVETGEAFF
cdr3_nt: TGCAGCGCCAATAGAGTCGAGACAGGTGAAGCTTTCTTT

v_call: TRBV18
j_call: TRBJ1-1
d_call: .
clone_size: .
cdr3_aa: CASSPGTVANTEAFF
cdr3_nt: TGTGCCAGCTCACCAGGAACAGTTGCGAACACTGAAGCTTTCTTT

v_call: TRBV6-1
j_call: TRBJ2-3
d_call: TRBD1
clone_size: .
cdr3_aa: CASSETRDRGTDTQYF
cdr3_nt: TGTGCCAGCAGTGAAACGCGGGACAGGGGCACAGATACGCAGTATTTT

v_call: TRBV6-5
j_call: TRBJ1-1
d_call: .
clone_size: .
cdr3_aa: CASSSVVGAGAEAFF
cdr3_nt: TGTGCCAGCAGTTCAGTTGTGGGGGCAGGAGCTGAAGCTTTCTTT

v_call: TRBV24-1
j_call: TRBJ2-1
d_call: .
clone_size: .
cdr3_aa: CATSDFSDSRGNEQFF
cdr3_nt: TGTGCCACCAGTGATTTTAGTGACAGTAGGGGGAATGAGCAGTTCTTC

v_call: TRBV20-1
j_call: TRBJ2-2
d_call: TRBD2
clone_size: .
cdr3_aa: CSASLNRGGVGTGELFF
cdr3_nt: TGCAGTGCTAGTTTGAATCGGGGGGGCGTGGGCACCGGGGAGCTGTTTTTT

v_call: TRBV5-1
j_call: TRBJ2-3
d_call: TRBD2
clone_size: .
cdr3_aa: CASSLASGGAQYF
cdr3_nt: TGCGCCAGCAGCTTGGCCAGCGGGGGAGCGCAGTATTTT

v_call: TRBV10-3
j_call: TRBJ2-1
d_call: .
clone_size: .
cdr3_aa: CAISESGDYEQFF
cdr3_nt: TGTGCCATCAGTGAGTCGGGGGACTATGAGCAGTTCTTC

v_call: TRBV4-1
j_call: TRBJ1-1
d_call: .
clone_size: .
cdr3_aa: CASSQEGGTEAFF
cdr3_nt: TGCGCCAGCAGCCAAGAGGGGGGAACTGAAGCTTTCTTT

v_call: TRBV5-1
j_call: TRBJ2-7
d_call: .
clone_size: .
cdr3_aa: CASSLEGPPYEQYF
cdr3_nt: TGCGCCAGCAGCTTGGAGGGGCCCCCCTACGAGCAGTACTTC

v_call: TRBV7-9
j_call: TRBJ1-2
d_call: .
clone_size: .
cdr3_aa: CASSLFRGPANYGYTF
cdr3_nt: TGTGCCAGCAGCTTATTCAGGGGACCGGCTAACTATGGCTACACCTTC

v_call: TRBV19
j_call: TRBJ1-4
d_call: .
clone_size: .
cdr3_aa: CASSDRRGPNEKLFF
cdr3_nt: TGTGCCAGTAGCGACCGGCGGGGCCCTAATGAAAAACTGTTTTTT

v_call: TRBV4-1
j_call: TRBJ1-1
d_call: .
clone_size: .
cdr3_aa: CASSQNSNMNTEAFF
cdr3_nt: TGCGCCAGCAGCCAAAACAGTAACATGAACACTGAAGCTTTCTTT